This entry lists 26 T cell receptor beta chains sequenced from one sample in a study of blood T cell repertoires in COVID-19. Sequenced by immunoSEQ multiplex PCR; TCRdb stores in-frame clones only, minus some. The table has 130,000 to 150,000 clones, around 80% seen once. Specimen: peripheral blood. These receptors all stem from a woman aged 50 to 60 with acute or convalescent COVID-19.

The chain uses TRBV6-1 and TRBJ1-2, with D perhaps TRBD1 (5 bases). Germline V lookup: CDR1 MNHNS, CDR2 SASEGT. The germline V and J ends were trimmed by 2 bases and 7 bases, with 20 bases remaining between them. The CDR3 is 16 amino acids. The CDR3 region has the DNA TGTGCCAGCAGTGAATCCCCCGGGACTATAGAGGGTGGCTACACCTTC. Translating it yields CASSESPGTIEGGYTF.

This chain uses TRBV7-9 with TRBJ1-1; the D gene is possibly TRBD1 (5 bases). CDR1 and CDR2 (germline): SEHNR, FQNEAQ (reference sequence). There are 15 residues in the CDR3. V was shortened by 5 bases and J by 1 base, with 14 bases between the two germline ends. DNA for the CDR3: TGTGCCAGCAGCGGCCGGGACTTCGGGAACACTGAAGCTTTCTTT. Its protein is CASSGRDFGNTEAFF. The full variable domain, rest sourced from reference TRBV7-9 and TRBJ1-1, is DTGVSQNPRHKITKRGQNVTFRCDPISEHNRLYWYRQTLGQGPEFLTYFQNEAQLEKSRLLSDRFSAERPKGSFSTLEIQRTEQGDSAMYLCASSGRDFGNTEAFFGQGTRLTVV.

The chain couples TRBV6-4 to TRBJ1-1; tentatively, D is TRBD1 (5 bases). The CDR3 runs 13 residues. V dropped 6 bases and J dropped 1 base, with 9 bases sitting between them. CDR1 MRHNA and CDR2 SNTAGT come from the germline V gene. CDR3 nucleotides: TGTGCCAGCAGGGAGACAGAGAACACTGAAGCTTTCTTT. Amino acids: CASRETENTEAFF.

CDR3 region: CASSLPDEKLFF. CDR3 bases: TGTGCCAGCAGCTTACCCGATGAAAAACTGTTTTTT. The rearrangement joins TRBV7-9 to TRBJ1-4, with unresolved D. The CDR3 has 12 amino acids. Trimming left V 2 bases short and J 6 bases short, with 4 bases between. CDR1 SEHNR and CDR2 FQNEAQ come from the germline V gene (reference sequence).

The chain has TRBV28 and TRBJ1-2, with 7 bases lining up with TRBD1. The CDR3 totals 14 residues. Germline V lookup: CDR1 MDHEN, CDR2 SYDVKM. The J segment lost 5 bases and the V segment lost 8 bases, leaving 11 bases of the junction unmatched. The CDR3, as DNA: TGTGCCAGCTCCTCCGCCGGGACAGCTTATGGCTACACCTTC. Amino acids: CASSSAGTAYGYTF.

The V gene is TRBV19, the J gene TRBJ2-2; 8 bases line up with TRBD1. The length of the CDR3 is 15 residues. Germline lookup yields CDR1 LNHDA and CDR2 SQIVND (reference sequence). V shed 8 bases, J shed 1 base, and the junction held 6 bases outside the gene matches. The CDR3 sequence: CASSRGTGNTGELFF. In DNA, the CDR3 is TGTGCCAGTTCCCGGGGGACAGGGAACACCGGGGAGCTGTTTTTT. Combining the CDR3 with reference TRBV19 and TRBJ2-2 gives the whole variable domain DGGITQSPKYLFRKEGQNVTLSCEQNLNHDAMYWYRQDPGQGLRLIYYSQIVNDFQKGDIAEGYSVSREKKESFPLTVTSAQKNPTAFYLCASSRGTGNTGELFFGEGSRLTVL.

The rearrangement links TRBV4-1 to TRBJ2-7; TRBD1 matches 8 bases. Unmatched junction bases numbered 1, after V lost 1 base and J lost 2 bases. The germline gives CDR1 MGHRA, CDR2 YSYEKL. This CDR3 has 14 amino acids. The CDR3 DNA reads as TGCGCCAGCAGCCAAGCGGACAGGGCCTACGAGCAGTACTTC. Protein sequence: CASSQADRAYEQYF.

Only one count was recorded for this clone. The chain uses TRBV2 and TRBJ1-2; no definite D call. CDR1 SNHLY and CDR2 FYNNEI come from the germline V gene. V dropped 1 base and J dropped 5 bases, with 8 bases sitting between them. This CDR3 has 13 residues. The CDR3 loop is CASSEDSTYGYTF. Written as DNA, the CDR3 is TGTGCCAGCAGTGAAGATTCTACTTATGGCTACACCTTC.

This clone was detected once. For the CDR3, the DNA is TGTGCCAGCAGTGTATGGGACAGACTAGGTCAGCCCCAGCATTTT. Amino acid sequence: CASSVWDRLGQPQHF. This chain links TRBV2 with TRBJ1-5, with 7 bases lining up with TRBD1. Germline CDR1 and CDR2: SNHLY and FYNNEI. The CDR3 extends over 15 amino acids. V was pared by 4 bases and J by 6 bases, with 9 bases of the junction left unmatched.

The J gene is TRBJ1-3, the V gene TRBV5-4, with D possibly matching TRBD1 (6 bases). The germline V and J ends were trimmed by 3 bases and 2 bases, with 12 bases remaining between them. The germline V gene encodes CDR1 SGHNT and CDR2 YYREEE (reference sequence). This CDR3 region has 15 residues. The CDR3 DNA reads as TGTGCCAGCAGCTCTTCCGGACAGCCTGGAAACACCATATATTTT. The encoded protein is CASSSSGQPGNTIYF.

The chain carries TRBV10-3 and TRBJ1-4; D possibly corresponds to TRBD1 (6 bases). The CDR3 totals 13 residues. Trimming took off 10 bases at V and 8 bases at J, with 17 bases between the two ends. CDR1 is ENHRY and CDR2 is SYGVKD in the germline V gene. CDR3 nucleotides: TGTGCCACCAACCTAGGGGGTCAAGAAAAACTGTTTTTT. Translated: CATNLGGQEKLFF.

J is TRBJ1-6 and V is TRBV6-5; D is unclear. V was trimmed by 4 bases and J by 10 bases, leaving 11 bases between them. The length of the CDR3 is 13 residues. Germline V gene lookup returns CDR1 MNHEY and CDR2 SVGAGI. CDR3 bases: TGTGCCAGCAGTTCATGGAGCCAATCACCCCTCCACTTT. Translated, it gives CASSSWSQSPLHF.

The CDR3 loop reads CASSYTGVTGYTF. The CDR3 coding sequence is TGTGCCAGCAGTTACACCGGGGTCACCGGCTACACCTTC. The chain joins TRBV6-2 or TRBV6-3 to TRBJ1-2; D unresolved. There are 13 residues in the CDR3. Trimming took off 2 bases at V and 8 bases at J, with 12 bases between the two ends. CDR1 MNHEY and CDR2 SVGEGT come from the germline V gene.

The chain has TRBV6-5 and TRBJ1-3, with no clear D. Trimming took 6 bases from V and 0 from J, leaving 9 bases between them. The CDR3 is 14 residues long. From germline, CDR1 is MNHEY and CDR2 SVGAGI. As DNA, the CDR3 is TGTGCCAGCAGGCCACTTTCCTCTGGAAACACCATATATTTT. Amino acids: CASRPLSSGNTIYF.

The chain couples TRBV7-2 to TRBJ2-7; D not certain. CDR1 and CDR2 from the germline V gene are SGHTA and FQGNSA. This CDR3 comprises 15 residues. Trimming pared 5 bases from V and 2 bases from J, leaving 16 bases between. The CDR3 reads CASSPLADGAYEQYF. As DNA, the CDR3 is TGTGCCAGCAGCCCCTTGGCCGACGGAGCCTACGAGCAGTACTTC. Looking up the rest from reference TRBV7-2 and TRBJ2-7 gives the full variable domain: GAGVSQSPSNKVTEKGKDVELRCDPISGHTALYWYRQSLGQGLEFLIYFQGNSAPDKSGLPSDRFSAERTGGSVSTLTIQRTQQEDSAVYLCASSPLADGAYEQYFGPGTRLTVT.

Concerning this clone: Compared with germline, one end of the junction differs, possibly owing to a read error. The rearrangement joins TRBV19 to TRBJ2-2, with a weak D call TRBD1 (5 bases). The CDR3 loop spans 16 amino acids. From germline, CDR1 is LNHDA and CDR2 SQIVND (reference sequence). CDR3 residues: CSSSIDLWQGTGELFF. As DNA, the CDR3 is TGTTCCAGTAGTATAGATCTATGGCAGGGTACCGGGGAGCTGTTTTTT.

The chain links TRBV6-6 to TRBJ1-5; TRBD1 aligns across 9 bases. The J segment lost 4 bases and the V segment lost 6 bases, leaving 7 bases of the junction unmatched. Per the germline V gene, CDR1 is MNHNY and CDR2 is SVGAGI (reference sequence). The CDR3 sequence is 15 residues long. CDR3 sequence reads: CASSPGTGRNQPQHF. The CDR3, as DNA: TGTGCCAGCAGCCCCGGGACAGGGCGGAATCAGCCCCAGCATTTT.

This chain links TRBV6-1 with TRBJ2-5, with D perhaps TRBD1 (6 bases). Germline CDR1 and CDR2: MNHNS and SASEGT. There are 13 residues in the CDR3. The germline V and J ends were trimmed by 1 base and 3 bases, with 6 bases remaining between them. CDR3 protein: CASSEGDKETQYF. CDR3 in DNA: TGTGCCAGCAGTGAAGGGGACAAAGAGACCCAGTACTTC.

This chain joins TRBV28 and TRBJ2-7; tentative D call: TRBD2 (7 bases). CDR3 length: 14 amino acids. V shed 2 bases and J shed 7 bases, with 15 bases lying between them. CDR1 is MDHEN, CDR2 SYDVKM, per germline. The CDR3 DNA follows: TGTGCCAGCAGTTTAGGGGGGGCCGGACGGGAGCAGTACTTC. Translation: CASSLGGAGREQYF.

The rearrangement joins TRBV4-3 to TRBJ1-1; a possible D gene is TRBD1 (5 bases). Germline V gene sequence: CDR1 LGHNA, CDR2 YSLEER. CDR3 length: 17 amino acids. V was pared by 2 bases and J by 1 base, with 17 bases between. CDR3 loop: CASSQFGGAGSNTEAFF. In DNA, the CDR3 is TGCGCCAGCAGCCAATTTGGGGGAGCGGGGTCGAACACTGAAGCTTTCTTT.

The chain has TRBV4-2 and TRBJ2-5, with 8 bases matching TRBD2. The germline V gene encodes CDR1 LGHNA and CDR2 YNFKEQ. CDR3 length: 17 residues. Losses at the gene ends were 0 bases for V and 3 bases for J; bases not matched to a gene: 9. CDR3 sequence: CASSQEGSGGGKETQYF. The DNA for the CDR3 is TGTGCCAGCAGCCAAGAGGGGAGCGGGGGAGGTAAAGAGACCCAGTACTTC.

The genes are TRBV4-3 and TRBJ1-1, with D uncertain. The V end was cut by 0 bases, the J end by 3 bases, with 5 bases between. CDR3 length equals 13 residues. Germline assignment: CDR1 LGHNA and CDR2 YSLEER. The CDR3: CASSQEADTEAFF. The DNA for the CDR3 is TGCGCCAGCAGCCAAGAGGCAGACACTGAAGCTTTCTTT.

The rearrangement uses TRBV7-3 and TRBJ2-5; 8 bases are shared with TRBD1. The CDR3 sequence is 15 residues long. Germline V lookup: CDR1 SGHTA, CDR2 FQGTGA. Losses at the gene ends were 0 bases for V and 4 bases for J; bases not matched to a gene: 4. CDR3 sequence (DNA): TGTGCCAGCAGCTTAACTGCAGGGGGCGGAGAGACCCAGTACTTC. Amino acid sequence: CASSLTAGGGETQYF.

The chain uses TRBV21-1 and TRBJ2-7; no DNA check was done on the table's D call, TRBD1. TRBV21-1 is assigned pseudogene status. This CDR3 spans 14 amino acids. Here the CDR3 reads CASSTRTGFYEQYF. The CDR3 nucleotides are TGTGCCAGCAGCACCCGGACAGGTTTCTACGAGCAGTACTTC.

The chain joins TRBV20-1 to TRBJ2-1; no clear D. Trimming left V 3 bases short and J 4 bases short, with 4 bases between. Germline CDR1 reads DFQATT; CDR2 reads SNEGSKA (reference sequence). This CDR3 spans 11 amino acids. The CDR3 loop is CSASSYNEQFF. CDR3 sequence (DNA): TGCAGTGCTAGTTCTTACAATGAGCAGTTCTTC.

V usage is TRBV19 and J usage is TRBJ1-5; maybe TRBD1 (5 bases). This CDR3 is built from 14 residues. V was pared by 8 bases and J by 2 bases, with 13 bases between. Germline V gene lookup returns CDR1 LNHDA and CDR2 SQIVND (reference sequence). The CDR3, as DNA: TGTGCCAGTTGCGGAACGGGGGGCAATCAGCCCCAGCATTTT. This codes for CASCGTGGNQPQHF.